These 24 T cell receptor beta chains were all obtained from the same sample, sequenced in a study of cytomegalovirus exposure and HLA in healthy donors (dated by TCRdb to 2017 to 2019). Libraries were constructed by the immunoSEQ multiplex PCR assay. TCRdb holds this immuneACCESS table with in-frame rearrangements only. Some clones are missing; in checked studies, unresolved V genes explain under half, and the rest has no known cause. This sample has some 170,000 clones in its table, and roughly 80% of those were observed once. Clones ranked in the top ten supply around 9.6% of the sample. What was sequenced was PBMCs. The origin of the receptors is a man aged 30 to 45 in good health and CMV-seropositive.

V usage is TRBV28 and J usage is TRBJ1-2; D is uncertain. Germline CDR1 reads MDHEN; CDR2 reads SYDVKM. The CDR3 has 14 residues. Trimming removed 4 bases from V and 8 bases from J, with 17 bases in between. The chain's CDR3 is CASSSPPAQLGYTF. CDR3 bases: TGTGCCAGCAGTTCCCCCCCCGCCCAGTTGGGCTACACCTTC.

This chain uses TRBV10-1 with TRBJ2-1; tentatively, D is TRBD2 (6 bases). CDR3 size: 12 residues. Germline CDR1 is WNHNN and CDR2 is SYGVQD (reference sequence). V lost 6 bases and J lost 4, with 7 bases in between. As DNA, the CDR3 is TGCGCCAGCAGCGGGGGTTACAATGAGCAGTTCTTC. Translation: CASSGGYNEQFF.

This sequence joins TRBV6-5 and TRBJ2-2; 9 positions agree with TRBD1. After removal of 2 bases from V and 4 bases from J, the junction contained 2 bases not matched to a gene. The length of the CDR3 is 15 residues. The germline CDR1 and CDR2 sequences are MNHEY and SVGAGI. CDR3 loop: CASSYGQGITGELFF. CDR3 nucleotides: TGTGCCAGCAGTTACGGACAGGGGATCACCGGGGAGCTGTTTTTT.

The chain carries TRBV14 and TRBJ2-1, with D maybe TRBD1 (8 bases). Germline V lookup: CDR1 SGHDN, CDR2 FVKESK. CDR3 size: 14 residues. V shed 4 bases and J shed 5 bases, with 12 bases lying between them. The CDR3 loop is CASSRQGRDNEQFF. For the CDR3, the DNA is TGTGCCAGCAGCCGACAGGGGAGGGACAATGAGCAGTTCTTC.

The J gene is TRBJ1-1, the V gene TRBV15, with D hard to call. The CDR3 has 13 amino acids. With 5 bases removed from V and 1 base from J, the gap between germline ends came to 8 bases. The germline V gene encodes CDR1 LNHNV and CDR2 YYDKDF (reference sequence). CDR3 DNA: TGTGCCACCAGCCCTGCGGCGAACACTGAAGCTTTCTTT. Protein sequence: CATSPAANTEAFF.

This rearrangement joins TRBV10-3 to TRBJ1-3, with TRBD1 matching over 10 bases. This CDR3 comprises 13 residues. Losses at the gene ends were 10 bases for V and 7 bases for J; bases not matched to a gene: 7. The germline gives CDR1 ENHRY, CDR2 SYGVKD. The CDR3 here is CANKPGQGNTIYF. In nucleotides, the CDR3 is TGTGCCAATAAGCCGGGACAGGGGAACACCATATATTTT.

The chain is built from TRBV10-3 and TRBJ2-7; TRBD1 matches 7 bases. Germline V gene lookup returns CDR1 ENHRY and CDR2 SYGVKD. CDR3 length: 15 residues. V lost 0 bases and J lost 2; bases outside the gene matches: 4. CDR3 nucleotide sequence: TGTGCCATCAGTGAGTCTGGGGACAGCCCCTACGAGCAGTACTTC. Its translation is CAISESGDSPYEQYF.

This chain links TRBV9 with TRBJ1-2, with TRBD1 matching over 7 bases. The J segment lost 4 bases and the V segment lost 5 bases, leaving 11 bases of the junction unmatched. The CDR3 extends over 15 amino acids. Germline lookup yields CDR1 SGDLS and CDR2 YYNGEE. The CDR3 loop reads CASRGAAGGSYGYTF. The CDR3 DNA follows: TGTGCCAGCAGAGGGGCGGCAGGGGGGTCCTATGGCTACACCTTC.

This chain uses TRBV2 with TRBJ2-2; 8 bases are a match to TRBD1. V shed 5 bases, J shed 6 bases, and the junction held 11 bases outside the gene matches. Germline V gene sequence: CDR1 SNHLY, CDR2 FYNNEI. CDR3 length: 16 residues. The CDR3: CASSPQGEATPGELFF. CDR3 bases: TGTGCCAGCAGTCCACAGGGGGAGGCTACCCCCGGGGAGCTGTTTTTT.

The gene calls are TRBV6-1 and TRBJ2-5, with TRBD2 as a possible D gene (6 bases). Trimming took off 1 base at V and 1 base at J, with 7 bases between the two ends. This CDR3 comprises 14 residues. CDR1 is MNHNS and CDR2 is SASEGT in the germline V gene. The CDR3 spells CASSEEGLQETQYF. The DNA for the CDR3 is TGTGCCAGCAGTGAAGAGGGACTCCAAGAGACCCAGTACTTC.

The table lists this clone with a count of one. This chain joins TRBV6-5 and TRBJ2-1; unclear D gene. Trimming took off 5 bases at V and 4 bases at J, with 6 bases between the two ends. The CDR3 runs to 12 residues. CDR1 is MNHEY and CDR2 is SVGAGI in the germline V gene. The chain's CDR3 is CASSAYYNEQFF. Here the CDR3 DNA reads TGTGCCAGCAGTGCCTATTACAATGAGCAGTTCTTC.

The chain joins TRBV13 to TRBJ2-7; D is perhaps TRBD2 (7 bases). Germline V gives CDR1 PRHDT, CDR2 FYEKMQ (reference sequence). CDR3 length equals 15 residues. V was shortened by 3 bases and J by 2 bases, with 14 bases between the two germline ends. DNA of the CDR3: TGTGCCAGCAGCTTGGGGGGGGCGAGTACCTACGAGCAGTACTTC. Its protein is CASSLGGASTYEQYF.

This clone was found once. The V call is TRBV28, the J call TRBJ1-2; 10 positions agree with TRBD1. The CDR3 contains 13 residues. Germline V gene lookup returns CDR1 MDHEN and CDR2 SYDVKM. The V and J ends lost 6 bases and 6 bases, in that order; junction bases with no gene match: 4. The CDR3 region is CASSVGTGDGYTF. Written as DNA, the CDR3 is TGTGCCAGCAGCGTCGGGACAGGGGATGGCTACACCTTC.

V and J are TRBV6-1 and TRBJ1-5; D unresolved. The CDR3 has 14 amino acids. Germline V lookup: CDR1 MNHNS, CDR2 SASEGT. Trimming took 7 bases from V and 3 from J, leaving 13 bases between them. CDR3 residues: CASIADSLNQPQHF. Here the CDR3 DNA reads TGTGCCAGCATCGCGGACTCCCTCAATCAGCCCCAGCATTTT.

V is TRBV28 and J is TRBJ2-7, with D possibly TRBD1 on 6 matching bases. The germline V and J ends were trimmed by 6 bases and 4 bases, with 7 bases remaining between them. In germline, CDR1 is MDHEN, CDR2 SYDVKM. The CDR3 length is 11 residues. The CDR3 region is CASRQGYEQYF. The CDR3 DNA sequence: TGTGCCAGCAGGCAGGGGTACGAGCAGTACTTC.

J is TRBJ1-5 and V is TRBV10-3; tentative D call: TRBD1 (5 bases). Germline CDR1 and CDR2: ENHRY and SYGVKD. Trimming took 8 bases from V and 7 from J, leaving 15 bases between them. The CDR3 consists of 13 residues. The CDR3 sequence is CAIAAGFPQPQHF. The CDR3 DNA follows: TGTGCCATCGCCGCAGGGTTTCCCCAGCCCCAGCATTTT.

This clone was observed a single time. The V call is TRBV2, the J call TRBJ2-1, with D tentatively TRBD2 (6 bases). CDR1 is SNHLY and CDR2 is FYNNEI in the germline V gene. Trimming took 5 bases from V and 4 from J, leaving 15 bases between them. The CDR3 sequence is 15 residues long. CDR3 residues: CASSSTGEEYNEQFF. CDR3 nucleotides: TGTGCCAGCAGTTCCACGGGAGAGGAATACAATGAGCAGTTCTTC.

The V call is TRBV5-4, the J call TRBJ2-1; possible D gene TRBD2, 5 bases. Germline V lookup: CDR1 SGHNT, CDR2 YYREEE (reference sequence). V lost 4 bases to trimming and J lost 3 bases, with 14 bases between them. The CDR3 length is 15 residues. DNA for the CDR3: TGTGCCAGCAGCGTGGCAGGTGCGGGCTACAATGAGCAGTTCTTC. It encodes CASSVAGAGYNEQFF. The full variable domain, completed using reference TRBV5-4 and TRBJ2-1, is ETGVTQSPTHLIKTRGQQVTLRCSSQSGHNTVSWYQQALGQGPQFIFQYYREEENGRGNFPPRFSGLQFPNYSSELNVNALELDDSALYLCASSVAGAGYNEQFFGPGTRLTVL.

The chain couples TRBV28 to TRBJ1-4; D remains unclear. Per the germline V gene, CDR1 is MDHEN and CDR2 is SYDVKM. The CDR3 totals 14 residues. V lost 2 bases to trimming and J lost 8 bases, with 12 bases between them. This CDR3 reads CASSLHSEGEKLFF. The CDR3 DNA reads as TGTGCCAGCAGTTTACACAGCGAGGGCGAAAAACTGTTTTTT.

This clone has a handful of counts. CDR3 nucleotides: TGTGCCAGCACTTCCTTGACTGGAACTGAAGCTTTCTTT. Translated, it gives CASTSLTGTEAFF. The genes are TRBV6-5 and TRBJ1-1; D call uncertain. Trimming stripped 7 bases from V and 5 bases from J, with 14 bases between. The germline V gene encodes CDR1 MNHEY and CDR2 SVGAGI. CDR3 length: 13 amino acids.

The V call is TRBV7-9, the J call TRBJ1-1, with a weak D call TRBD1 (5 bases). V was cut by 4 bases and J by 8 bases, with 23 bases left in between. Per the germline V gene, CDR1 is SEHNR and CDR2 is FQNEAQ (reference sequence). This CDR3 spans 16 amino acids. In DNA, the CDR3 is TGTGCCAGCAGCTCCACTTCCAGGGTCGGTAGCCTCGAAGCTTTCTTT. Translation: CASSSTSRVGSLEAFF.

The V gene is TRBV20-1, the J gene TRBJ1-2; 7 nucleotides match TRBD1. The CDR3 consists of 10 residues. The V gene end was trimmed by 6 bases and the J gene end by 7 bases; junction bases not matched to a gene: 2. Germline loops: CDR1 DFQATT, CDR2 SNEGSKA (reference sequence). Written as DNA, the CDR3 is TGCAGTGCAAGGACAGGTGGCTACACCTTC. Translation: CSARTGGYTF.

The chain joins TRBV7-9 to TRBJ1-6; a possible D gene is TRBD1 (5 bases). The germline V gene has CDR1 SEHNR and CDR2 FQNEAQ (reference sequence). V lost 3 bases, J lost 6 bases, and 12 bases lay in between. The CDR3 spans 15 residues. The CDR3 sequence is CASSLAMQGNSPLHF. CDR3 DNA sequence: TGTGCCAGCAGCTTGGCCATGCAGGGTAATTCACCCCTCCACTTT.

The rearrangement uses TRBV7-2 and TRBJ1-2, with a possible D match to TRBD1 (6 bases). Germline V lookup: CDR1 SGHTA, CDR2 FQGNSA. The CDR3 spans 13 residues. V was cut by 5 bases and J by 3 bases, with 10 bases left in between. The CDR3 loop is CASSRDMYYGYTF. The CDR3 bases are TGTGCCAGCAGCCGGGACATGTACTATGGCTACACCTTC.